These 22 T cell receptor beta chains originate from one sample sequenced in a study of control samples from healthy donors and cancer patients. Sequencing was performed with immunoSEQ multiplex PCR; in TCRdb, only in-frame clones are kept and a portion is missing. Seen here are 100,000 or so clones, about four fifths observed once, and the top ten hold roughly a tenth. Input material: blood. These TCRs come from a woman in her twenties or thirties in good health.

In regard to this clone: A junction end diverges from the germline sequence, so it may reflect a read error. The CDR3 is CASTLSSYEQYF. The CDR3 coding sequence is TGTGCCAGCACCTTAAGCTCCTACGAGCAGTACTTC. The chain links TRBV11-2 to TRBJ2-7; D is undetermined. The V gene's germline CDR1 is SGHAT and CDR2 FQNNGV. This CDR3 region has 12 residues. The entire variable domain, with the rest obtained from reference TRBV11-2 and TRBJ2-7, is as follows: EAGVAQSPRYKIIEKRQSVAFWCNPISGHATLYWYQQILGQGPKLLIQFQNNGVVDDSQLPKDRFSAERLKGVDSTLKIQPAKLEDSAVYLCASTLSSYEQYFGPGTRLTVT.

The chain combines TRBV19 with TRBJ1-2, with TRBD1 identical over 8 bases. The trim removed 3 bases at V and 3 bases at J, leaving 3 bases unmatched. This CDR3 comprises 14 residues. CDR1 and CDR2 from the germline V gene are LNHDA and SQIVND (reference sequence). Written as DNA, the CDR3 is TGTGCCAGTAGTATTTACAGGGGGGACTATGGCTACACCTTC. Residues: CASSIYRGDYGYTF.

The chain links TRBV30 to TRBJ1-4; D possibly corresponds to TRBD1 (6 bases). Germline V gene sequence: CDR1 GTSNPN, CDR2 SVGIG (reference sequence). V was clipped by 5 bases and J by 0 bases, with 16 bases between them. The CDR3 totals 16 residues. CDR3 nucleotide sequence: TGTGCCTGGGGACTAGGGGGATATGCAACTAATGAAAAACTGTTTTTT. This codes for CAWGLGGYATNEKLFF.

The chain recombines TRBV2 with TRBJ2-1, with 14 bases identical to TRBD2. Germline trimming cut 1 base from V and 10 bases from J; bases unmatched to any gene: 3. The length of the CDR3 is 15 residues. CDR1 and CDR2 (germline): SNHLY, FYNNEI. CDR3: CASSEGLAGGSEQFF. CDR3 bases: TGTGCCAGCAGTGAAGGACTAGCGGGGGGGAGCGAGCAGTTCTTC.

The J gene is TRBJ2-7, the V gene TRBV6-5, with no clear D. The CDR3 consists of 14 residues. V gave up 5 bases and J gave up 4 bases, with 15 bases separating them. CDR1 and CDR2 (germline): MNHEY, SVGAGI. The CDR3 reads CASSPTGSVYEQYF. The CDR3 DNA sequence: TGTGCCAGCAGTCCCACCGGAAGCGTGTACGAGCAGTACTTC.

J is TRBJ1-5 and V is TRBV29-1; 7 nucleotides agree with TRBD1. V shed 5 bases, J shed 4 bases, and the junction held 5 bases outside the gene matches. Germline V CDR1 and CDR2: SQVTM, ANQGSEA. This CDR3 is 13 amino acids long. The CDR3 protein is CSVSQGGNQPQHF. In nucleotides, the CDR3 is TGCAGCGTTAGTCAGGGGGGAAATCAGCCCCAGCATTTT. Drawing the rest from reference TRBV29-1 and TRBJ1-5, the complete variable domain is SAVISQKPSRDICQRGTSLTIQCQVDSQVTMMFWYRQQPGQSLTLIATANQGSEATYESGFVIDKFPISRPNLTFSTLTVSNMSPEDSSIYLCSVSQGGNQPQHFGDGTRLSIL.

This chain uses TRBV7-8 with TRBJ2-2, with 8 positions matching TRBD1. V was pared by 5 bases and J by 1 base, with 6 bases of the junction left unmatched. The CDR3 extends over 16 amino acids. Germline lookup yields CDR1 SGHVS and CDR2 FQNEAQ. As DNA, the CDR3 is TGTGCCAGCAGCAAATCCGGGACAGGGAACACCGGGGAGCTGTTTTTT. Translating it yields CASSKSGTGNTGELFF. The full variable domain, rest sourced from reference TRBV7-8 and TRBJ2-2, is GAGVSQSPRYKVAKRGQDVALRCDPISGHVSLFWYQQALGQGPEFLTYFQNEAQLDKSGLPSDRFFAERPEGSVSTLKIQRTQQEDSAVYLCASSKSGTGNTGELFFGEGSRLTVL.

V gene TRBV29-1 combines with J gene TRBJ1-1; weak D call: TRBD1 (5 bases). The CDR3 runs 13 residues. V dropped 6 bases and J dropped 5 bases, with 16 bases sitting between them. Germline V lookup: CDR1 SQVTM, CDR2 ANQGSEA. Here the CDR3 DNA reads TGCAGCGTGTTGCCAGGGATTTGGACTGAAGCTTTCTTT. This gives the protein CSVLPGIWTEAFF.

The V and J genes are TRBV5-1 and TRBJ2-1; possible D gene TRBD1, 5 bases. Germline V gene data show CDR1 as SGHRS and CDR2 as YFSETQ. Trimming removed 1 base from V and 4 bases from J, with 12 bases in between. The CDR3 has 15 residues. CDR3 loop: CASSLSQGSYNEQFF. The CDR3, as DNA: TGCGCCAGCAGCTTGAGTCAGGGTTCTTACAATGAGCAGTTCTTC.

In its sample, this clone was seen a few times. The chain combines TRBV11-3 with TRBJ1-1; D unresolved. V lost 2 bases and J 6 bases, leaving 13 bases between the germline ends. Per the germline V gene, CDR1 is SGHNT and CDR2 is YENEEA. CDR3 length equals 14 residues. CDR3 sequence (DNA): TGTGCCAGCAGCTTAACTGGGGATGCAGCTGAAGCTTTCTTT. It yields the protein CASSLTGDAAEAFF. Drawing the rest from reference TRBV11-3 and TRBJ1-1, the complete variable domain is EAGVVQSPRYKIIEKKQPVAFWCNPISGHNTLYWYLQNLGQGPELLIRYENEEAVDDSQLPKDRFSAERLKGVDSTLKIQPAELGDSAVYLCASSLTGDAAEAFFGQGTRLTVV.

V usage is TRBV5-1 and J usage is TRBJ2-5, with D perhaps matching TRBD1 or TRBD2 (5 bases each). The V end was cut by 5 bases, the J end by 5 bases, with 19 bases between. The CDR3 contains 15 residues. Germline V gene sequence: CDR1 SGHRS, CDR2 YFSETQ. In DNA, the CDR3 is TGCGCCAGCAGAGGGAGCTCGGGACCCCGGGAGACCCAGTACTTC. Translating it yields CASRGSSGPRETQYF. Variable domain in full (rest from reference TRBV5-1 and TRBJ2-5): KAGVTQTPRYLIKTRGQQVTLSCSPISGHRSVSWYQQTPGQGLQFLFEYFSETQRNKGNFPGRFSGRQFSNSRSEMNVSTLELGDSALYLCASRGSSGPRETQYFGPGTRLLVL.

Only one count was recorded for this clone. The gene calls are TRBV6-1 and TRBJ2-3; TRBD2 aligns across 13 bases. J was trimmed by 9 bases and V by 2 bases; bases with no gene match: 8. The CDR3 is 16 residues long. Germline V gene sequence: CDR1 MNHNS, CDR2 SASEGT. In nucleotides, the CDR3 is TGTGCCAGCAGTGAAATGGGAACTAGCGGGGGGGCGACGCAGTATTTT. Translation: CASSEMGTSGGATQYF.

The rearrangement links TRBV3-1 (or the pseudogene TRBV3-2) to TRBJ1-6; 7 bases agree with TRBD1. V lost 5 bases and J lost 10; bases outside the gene matches: 8. This CDR3 is 14 amino acids long. Germline V gene sequence: CDR1 LGHDT, CDR2 YNNKEL (reference sequence). Here the CDR3 reads CASSENRGRSPLHF. CDR3 DNA sequence: TGTGCCAGCAGCGAAAACAGGGGAAGGTCACCCCTCCACTTT.

The chain joins TRBV30 to TRBJ1-2; D gene unclear. V lost 1 base, J lost 7 bases, and 7 bases lay in between. This CDR3 has 11 residues. CDR1 is GTSNPN and CDR2 is SVGIG in the germline V gene (reference sequence). CDR3 region: CAWSAVGGYTF. The CDR3, as DNA: TGTGCCTGGAGTGCTGTCGGTGGCTACACCTTC.

This clone was seen only once. The chain joins TRBV6-2 or TRBV6-3 to TRBJ2-3; TRBD1 aligns across 8 bases. The V segment lost 6 bases and the J segment 2 bases; nucleotides outside the gene matches: 4. Germline CDR1 is MNHEY and CDR2 is SVGEGT. The CDR3 is 14 residues long. CDR3 sequence: CASSRGPSTDTQYF. The CDR3 DNA reads TGTGCCAGCAGCAGGGGGCCTTCCACAGATACGCAGTATTTT.

The chain uses TRBV19 and TRBJ1-1, with a weak D call TRBD1 (6 bases). The germline CDR1 and CDR2 sequences are LNHDA and SQIVND (reference sequence). The length of the CDR3 is 15 residues. Deletions cut 9 bases from V and 3 bases from J, with 20 bases between. CDR3 sequence reads: CASKLTGASDTEAFF. The CDR3 DNA reads as TGTGCCAGCAAGTTGACGGGGGCTTCTGACACTGAAGCTTTCTTT.

This clone was recorded once. This chain uses TRBV6-6 with TRBJ1-2, with D hard to call. Germline V CDR1 and CDR2: MNHNY, SVGAGI (reference sequence). V gave up 5 bases and J gave up 1 base, with 11 bases separating them. The CDR3 length is 14 residues. The DNA for the CDR3 is TGTGCCAGCAGTGCGGCTCTACTTAACTATGGCTACACCTTC. It is translated as CASSAALLNYGYTF.

The chain combines TRBV24-1 with TRBJ1-1; D might be TRBD1 (6 bases). Trimming cost V 5 bases and J 3 bases, with 12 bases left between them. Germline loops: CDR1 KGHDR, CDR2 SFDVKD. The CDR3 length is 14 residues. The CDR3 nucleotides read TGTGCCACCAGTGCCTCGGACAGCTACACTGAAGCTTTCTTT. This codes for CATSASDSYTEAFF.

The chain recombines TRBV30 with TRBJ1-2; 7 bases fit TRBD1. There are 14 residues in the CDR3. After removal of 3 bases from V and 4 bases from J, the junction contained 8 bases not matched to a gene. CDR1 GTSNPN and CDR2 SVGIG come from the germline V gene (reference sequence). The CDR3 sequence is CAWSSTGSLYGYTF. CDR3 DNA: TGTGCCTGGAGCTCGACAGGGAGTCTCTATGGCTACACCTTC.

The J gene is TRBJ2-2, the V gene TRBV30, with 8 bases fitting TRBD2. This CDR3 is 14 amino acids long. The germline gives CDR1 GTSNPN, CDR2 SVGIG (reference sequence). V trimming: 3 bases; J trimming: 4 bases; junction bases outside the gene matches: 4. The CDR3 loop reads CAWSLGGGTGELFF. The DNA for the CDR3 is TGTGCCTGGAGCCTCGGGGGGGGCACCGGGGAGCTGTTTTTT.

The table lists this clone with a count of one. The rearrangement links TRBV25-1 to TRBJ1-3; D call uncertain. The CDR3 spans 12 residues. Trimming removed 8 bases from V and 4 bases from J, with 9 bases in between. Per the germline V gene, CDR1 is MGHDK and CDR2 is SYGVNS. In nucleotides, the CDR3 is TGTGCCAGCTCTCTCCAGGGAAACACCATATATTTT. Encoded protein: CASSLQGNTIYF.

CDR3 coding DNA: TGCAGCGTTGTAACCAGCTATGGCTACACCTTC. Translating it yields CSVVTSYGYTF. The chain couples TRBV29-1 to TRBJ1-2; D remains ambiguous. This CDR3 is 11 amino acids long. The V end lost 4 bases, the J end lost 4 bases, and 7 bases lay between the germline ends. The germline V gene encodes CDR1 SQVTM and CDR2 ANQGSEA.